Sequencing of this TCR beta chain was carried out in a study of cytotoxic CD8 clonotypes in ibrutinib-treated CLL. General study results and limits: In comparison with age-matched healthy donors, baseline clonality was higher and tracked circulating CD8+ T-cell counts.

In the case of this clone: As yet, its antigen is unknown.

Measured with immunoSEQ multiplex PCR; TCRdb has only the in-frame clones, and not every one. The sample shows 130,000 to 150,000 clones, roughly 83% of them seen only once. The material sequenced was PBMCs, taken after 12 months of ibrutinib treatment. The sequence was obtained from a human donor with chronic lymphocytic leukemia.

CDR3 amino acids: CASSFSTDTQYF. CDR3 coding DNA: TGTGCCAGCAGCTTTAGCACAGATACGCAGTATTTT. The genes are TRBV7-6 and TRBJ2-3; D not resolved. The V end lost 3 bases, the J end lost 0 bases, and 1 base lay between the germline ends. The V gene's germline CDR1 is SGHVS and CDR2 FNYEAQ. The CDR3 loop spans 12 amino acids.